This TCR beta chain stems from a study of blood T cell repertoires in COVID-19. Study background: Sample material is recorded as cDNA or gDNA derived from T cells, B-cell-depleted T cells, or PBMCs.

Generated by immunoSEQ multiplex PCR, the TCRdb table keeps only in-frame clones and is missing some. Altogether 300,000 to 450,000 clones are present, 88% being singletons, with the ten largest covering approximately 1.2%. Participants spanned ages about 18 to 100 years and resided in roughly 22 US areas. Two negative PCRs, clearance, or symptom resolution were required of recovered Cohort 3 donors. Germline CDR1 is SGHVS and CDR2 is FQNEAQ. CDR3 length: 16 residues. V was shortened by 3 bases and J by 1 base, with 15 bases between the two germline ends. Sequenced sample: PBMCs or T cells enriched from blood (not recorded which). This sequence originates from a woman between 18 and 30 years old who had recovered from COVID-19. The V call is TRBV7-8, the J call TRBJ1-2; D gene ambiguous. This CDR3 is CASSFARLDLNYGYTF. The DNA for the CDR3 is TGTGCCAGCAGCTTTGCCCGCCTAGACCTTAACTATGGCTACACCTTC.